Presented here are 18 T cell receptor beta chains from one specimen sequenced in a study of a mutant IDH1 vaccine in newly diagnosed glioma. Their cognate antigens are unknown. The method was immunoSEQ multiplex PCR; TCRdb's version includes in-frame clones alone and lacks a portion of them. The sample has roughly 56,000 clones, 60% to 85% seen once. Described time point: week 47, end of study. Vaccination used 300 ug of mutant IDH1 20-mer peptide per dose, with topical imiquimod. Material: PBMCs, obtained from a glioma patient whose treatment included an IDH1 peptide vaccine. These receptors all stem from a woman in her 40s with glioma. Some clones in this sample may be carry-over from other donors' samples.

This sequence joins TRBV4-3 and TRBJ1-1; D might be TRBD1 (6 bases). The CDR3 spans 14 residues. Per germline, CDR1 LGHNA and CDR2 YSLEER. Deletions cut 3 bases from V and 4 bases from J, with 12 bases between. The CDR3 spells CASSQLQGITEAFF. Written as DNA, the CDR3 is TGCGCCAGCAGCCAGCTACAGGGAATCACTGAAGCTTTCTTT.

This chain joins TRBV14 and TRBJ1-3, with D unresolved. Trimming left V 3 bases short and J 8 bases short, with 11 bases between. Germline V gene data show CDR1 as SGHDN and CDR2 as FVKESK. The length of the CDR3 is 13 residues. The CDR3 region is CASSHSDRYTIYF. The DNA for the CDR3 is TGTGCCAGCAGCCACTCAGACCGATACACCATATATTTT.

The genes are TRBV30 and TRBJ2-5; D is possibly TRBD2 (7 bases). CDR1 is GTSNPN, CDR2 SVGIG, per germline (reference sequence). The CDR3 length is 13 residues. The V and J ends lost 0 bases and 11 bases respectively, with 16 bases between them. This CDR3 reads CAWSVGGVAKQYF. The CDR3 DNA sequence: TGTGCCTGGAGTGTAGGGGGGGTAGCGAAGCAGTACTTC.

This clone showed up just once. The gene calls are TRBV2 and TRBJ2-1; no clear D. The germline V gene encodes CDR1 SNHLY and CDR2 FYNNEI. Between the trimmed V and J ends, which lost 0 bases and 7 bases, there was a span of 10 bases. The CDR3 spans 14 residues. Here the CDR3 reads CASSEAGWKNEQFF. Here the CDR3 DNA reads TGTGCCAGCAGTGAAGCGGGGTGGAAAAATGAGCAGTTCTTC.

This clone is deemed medium-sized. This sequence joins TRBV29-1 and TRBJ2-7, with unresolved D. Trimming shortened V by 0 bases and J by 6 bases, and 9 bases separated the two germline ends. Germline V CDR1 and CDR2: SQVTM, ANQGSEA. CDR3 length: 12 residues. CDR3 bases: TGCAGCGTTGAAGATCGTAACTTCGAGCAGTACTTC. It specifies CSVEDRNFEQYF.

The sample holds one count of this clone. The V call is TRBV5-1, the J call TRBJ1-1, with 9 bases lining up with TRBD1. The CDR3 consists of 14 residues. V lost 3 bases, J lost 4 bases, and 4 bases stayed unmatched. CDR1 is SGHRS and CDR2 is YFSETQ in the germline V gene. The chain's CDR3 is CASSSQTGGTEAFF. The CDR3 DNA is TGCGCCAGCAGCTCCCAGACAGGGGGCACTGAAGCTTTCTTT.

J is TRBJ2-7 and V is TRBV29-1; maybe TRBD1 (6 bases). Germline V gene sequence: CDR1 SQVTM, CDR2 ANQGSEA. The V gene lost 4 bases and the J gene lost 0 bases, with 13 bases spanning the gap. This CDR3 comprises 14 residues. CDR3 protein: CSVATGGSSYEQYF. The CDR3 nucleotides are TGCAGCGTTGCGACAGGTGGGAGCTCCTACGAGCAGTACTTC.

V usage is TRBV27 and J usage is TRBJ1-2; 7 bases line up with TRBD1. CDR1 MNHEY and CDR2 SMNVEV come from the germline V gene (reference sequence). With 4 bases clipped from V and 3 bases from J, the junction kept 5 bases outside the gene matches. This CDR3 is 14 amino acids long. The chain's CDR3 is CASSSAGGDYGYTF. The CDR3 DNA reads TGTGCCAGCAGTTCGGCAGGGGGGGACTATGGCTACACCTTC.

This chain links TRBV29-1 with TRBJ2-7, with D tentatively TRBD1 or TRBD2 (5 bases each). Germline-derived CDR1 and CDR2 are SQVTM and ANQGSEA. CDR3 length: 13 residues. Between the trimmed V and J ends, which lost 4 bases and 1 base, there was a span of 11 bases. The CDR3 DNA is TGCAGCGTTGGCCGGGACGGGTCCTACGAGCAGTACTTC. This translates into CSVGRDGSYEQYF.

V is TRBV10-1 and J is TRBJ1-3; D may be TRBD1 (5 bases). There are 12 residues in the CDR3. V was cut by 7 bases and J by 3 bases, with 7 bases left in between. Germline CDR1 WNHNN, CDR2 SYGVQD (reference sequence). Here the CDR3 DNA reads TGCGCCAGCATCCAGGGTGGAAACACCATATATTTT. Translation gives CASIQGGNTIYF.

The chain couples TRBV4-1 to TRBJ2-7; 7 bases agree with TRBD1. Germline V gene lookup returns CDR1 MGHRA and CDR2 YSYEKL. V dropped 3 bases and J dropped 2; count of bases not matched to a gene: 4. The CDR3 totals 14 residues. This CDR3 is CASSQRTGAYEQYF. The DNA of the CDR3 is TGCGCCAGCAGCCAGAGGACAGGAGCCTACGAGCAGTACTTC.

This chain connects TRBV6-5 to TRBJ1-3, with no clear D. The V end lost 5 bases, the J end lost 0 bases, and 8 bases lay between the germline ends. CDR3 size: 14 residues. Germline assignment: CDR1 MNHEY and CDR2 SVGAGI. DNA for the CDR3: TGTGCCAGCAGTCCGTGGTTCTCTGGAAACACCATATATTTT. Translated, it gives CASSPWFSGNTIYF.

V is TRBV7-2 and J is TRBJ2-7; 8 nucleotides line up with TRBD2. Germline-derived CDR1 and CDR2 are SGHTA and FQGNSA. This CDR3 is built from 16 residues. V lost 6 bases, J lost 4 bases, and 14 bases stayed unmatched. CDR3 sequence: CASSGVGAGGRYEQYF. The DNA for the CDR3 is TGTGCCAGCAGTGGGGTCGGGGCGGGAGGCAGGTACGAGCAGTACTTC.

This chain's CDR3 is CASSFLGRDTEAFF. Here the CDR3 DNA reads TGTGCCAGCAGCTTTCTGGGGAGGGACACTGAAGCTTTCTTT. The V call is TRBV7-6, the J call TRBJ1-1; D call uncertain. CDR3 size: 14 residues. The germline V gene has CDR1 SGHVS and CDR2 FNYEAQ. V lost 3 bases and J lost 3, with 11 bases in between. Looking up the rest from reference TRBV7-6 and TRBJ1-1 gives the full variable domain: GAGVSQSPRYKVTKRGQDVALRCDPISGHVSLYWYRQALGQGPEFLTYFNYEAQQDKSGLPNDRFSAERPEGSISTLTIQRTEQRDSAMYRCASSFLGRDTEAFFGQGTRLTVV.

The genes are TRBV2 and TRBJ2-6; D unresolved. Trimming shortened V by 7 bases and J by 0 bases, and 13 bases separated the two germline ends. This CDR3 is 16 amino acids long. Germline values: CDR1 SNHLY, CDR2 FYNNEI. CDR3 sequence: CASKAASISGANVLTF. The CDR3, as DNA: TGTGCCAGCAAGGCAGCGTCAATCTCTGGGGCCAACGTCCTGACTTTC.

The V gene is TRBV6-6, the J gene TRBJ1-4; a possible D gene is TRBD1 (6 bases). Germline V CDR1 and CDR2: MNHNY, SVGAGI (reference sequence). CDR3 length: 16 residues. V was shortened by 2 bases and J by 8 bases, with 18 bases between the two germline ends. CDR3 region: CASSYPLQGTGEKLFF. The CDR3 DNA is TGTGCCAGCAGTTACCCCTTACAGGGAACGGGGGAAAAACTGTTTTTT.

This rearrangement joins TRBV21-1 to TRBJ2-3; TRBD1 is the table's D call, not checked against the DNA. TRBV21-1 represents a pseudogene. The CDR3 is 15 residues long. In DNA form, the CDR3 reads TGTGCCAGCGGGAAGACAGGGTTTATTCCCCCCCTGGCGTATTTT. It is translated as CASGKTGFIPPLAYF.

This chain uses TRBV7-2 with TRBJ1-2; D is uncertain. The CDR3 consists of 15 residues. Trimming took 10 bases from V and 0 from J, leaving 18 bases between them. The germline gives CDR1 SGHTA, CDR2 FQGNSA. CDR3 amino acids: CAITSGRSANYGYTF. DNA of the CDR3: TGTGCCATAACCAGTGGGAGATCCGCTAACTATGGCTACACCTTC.